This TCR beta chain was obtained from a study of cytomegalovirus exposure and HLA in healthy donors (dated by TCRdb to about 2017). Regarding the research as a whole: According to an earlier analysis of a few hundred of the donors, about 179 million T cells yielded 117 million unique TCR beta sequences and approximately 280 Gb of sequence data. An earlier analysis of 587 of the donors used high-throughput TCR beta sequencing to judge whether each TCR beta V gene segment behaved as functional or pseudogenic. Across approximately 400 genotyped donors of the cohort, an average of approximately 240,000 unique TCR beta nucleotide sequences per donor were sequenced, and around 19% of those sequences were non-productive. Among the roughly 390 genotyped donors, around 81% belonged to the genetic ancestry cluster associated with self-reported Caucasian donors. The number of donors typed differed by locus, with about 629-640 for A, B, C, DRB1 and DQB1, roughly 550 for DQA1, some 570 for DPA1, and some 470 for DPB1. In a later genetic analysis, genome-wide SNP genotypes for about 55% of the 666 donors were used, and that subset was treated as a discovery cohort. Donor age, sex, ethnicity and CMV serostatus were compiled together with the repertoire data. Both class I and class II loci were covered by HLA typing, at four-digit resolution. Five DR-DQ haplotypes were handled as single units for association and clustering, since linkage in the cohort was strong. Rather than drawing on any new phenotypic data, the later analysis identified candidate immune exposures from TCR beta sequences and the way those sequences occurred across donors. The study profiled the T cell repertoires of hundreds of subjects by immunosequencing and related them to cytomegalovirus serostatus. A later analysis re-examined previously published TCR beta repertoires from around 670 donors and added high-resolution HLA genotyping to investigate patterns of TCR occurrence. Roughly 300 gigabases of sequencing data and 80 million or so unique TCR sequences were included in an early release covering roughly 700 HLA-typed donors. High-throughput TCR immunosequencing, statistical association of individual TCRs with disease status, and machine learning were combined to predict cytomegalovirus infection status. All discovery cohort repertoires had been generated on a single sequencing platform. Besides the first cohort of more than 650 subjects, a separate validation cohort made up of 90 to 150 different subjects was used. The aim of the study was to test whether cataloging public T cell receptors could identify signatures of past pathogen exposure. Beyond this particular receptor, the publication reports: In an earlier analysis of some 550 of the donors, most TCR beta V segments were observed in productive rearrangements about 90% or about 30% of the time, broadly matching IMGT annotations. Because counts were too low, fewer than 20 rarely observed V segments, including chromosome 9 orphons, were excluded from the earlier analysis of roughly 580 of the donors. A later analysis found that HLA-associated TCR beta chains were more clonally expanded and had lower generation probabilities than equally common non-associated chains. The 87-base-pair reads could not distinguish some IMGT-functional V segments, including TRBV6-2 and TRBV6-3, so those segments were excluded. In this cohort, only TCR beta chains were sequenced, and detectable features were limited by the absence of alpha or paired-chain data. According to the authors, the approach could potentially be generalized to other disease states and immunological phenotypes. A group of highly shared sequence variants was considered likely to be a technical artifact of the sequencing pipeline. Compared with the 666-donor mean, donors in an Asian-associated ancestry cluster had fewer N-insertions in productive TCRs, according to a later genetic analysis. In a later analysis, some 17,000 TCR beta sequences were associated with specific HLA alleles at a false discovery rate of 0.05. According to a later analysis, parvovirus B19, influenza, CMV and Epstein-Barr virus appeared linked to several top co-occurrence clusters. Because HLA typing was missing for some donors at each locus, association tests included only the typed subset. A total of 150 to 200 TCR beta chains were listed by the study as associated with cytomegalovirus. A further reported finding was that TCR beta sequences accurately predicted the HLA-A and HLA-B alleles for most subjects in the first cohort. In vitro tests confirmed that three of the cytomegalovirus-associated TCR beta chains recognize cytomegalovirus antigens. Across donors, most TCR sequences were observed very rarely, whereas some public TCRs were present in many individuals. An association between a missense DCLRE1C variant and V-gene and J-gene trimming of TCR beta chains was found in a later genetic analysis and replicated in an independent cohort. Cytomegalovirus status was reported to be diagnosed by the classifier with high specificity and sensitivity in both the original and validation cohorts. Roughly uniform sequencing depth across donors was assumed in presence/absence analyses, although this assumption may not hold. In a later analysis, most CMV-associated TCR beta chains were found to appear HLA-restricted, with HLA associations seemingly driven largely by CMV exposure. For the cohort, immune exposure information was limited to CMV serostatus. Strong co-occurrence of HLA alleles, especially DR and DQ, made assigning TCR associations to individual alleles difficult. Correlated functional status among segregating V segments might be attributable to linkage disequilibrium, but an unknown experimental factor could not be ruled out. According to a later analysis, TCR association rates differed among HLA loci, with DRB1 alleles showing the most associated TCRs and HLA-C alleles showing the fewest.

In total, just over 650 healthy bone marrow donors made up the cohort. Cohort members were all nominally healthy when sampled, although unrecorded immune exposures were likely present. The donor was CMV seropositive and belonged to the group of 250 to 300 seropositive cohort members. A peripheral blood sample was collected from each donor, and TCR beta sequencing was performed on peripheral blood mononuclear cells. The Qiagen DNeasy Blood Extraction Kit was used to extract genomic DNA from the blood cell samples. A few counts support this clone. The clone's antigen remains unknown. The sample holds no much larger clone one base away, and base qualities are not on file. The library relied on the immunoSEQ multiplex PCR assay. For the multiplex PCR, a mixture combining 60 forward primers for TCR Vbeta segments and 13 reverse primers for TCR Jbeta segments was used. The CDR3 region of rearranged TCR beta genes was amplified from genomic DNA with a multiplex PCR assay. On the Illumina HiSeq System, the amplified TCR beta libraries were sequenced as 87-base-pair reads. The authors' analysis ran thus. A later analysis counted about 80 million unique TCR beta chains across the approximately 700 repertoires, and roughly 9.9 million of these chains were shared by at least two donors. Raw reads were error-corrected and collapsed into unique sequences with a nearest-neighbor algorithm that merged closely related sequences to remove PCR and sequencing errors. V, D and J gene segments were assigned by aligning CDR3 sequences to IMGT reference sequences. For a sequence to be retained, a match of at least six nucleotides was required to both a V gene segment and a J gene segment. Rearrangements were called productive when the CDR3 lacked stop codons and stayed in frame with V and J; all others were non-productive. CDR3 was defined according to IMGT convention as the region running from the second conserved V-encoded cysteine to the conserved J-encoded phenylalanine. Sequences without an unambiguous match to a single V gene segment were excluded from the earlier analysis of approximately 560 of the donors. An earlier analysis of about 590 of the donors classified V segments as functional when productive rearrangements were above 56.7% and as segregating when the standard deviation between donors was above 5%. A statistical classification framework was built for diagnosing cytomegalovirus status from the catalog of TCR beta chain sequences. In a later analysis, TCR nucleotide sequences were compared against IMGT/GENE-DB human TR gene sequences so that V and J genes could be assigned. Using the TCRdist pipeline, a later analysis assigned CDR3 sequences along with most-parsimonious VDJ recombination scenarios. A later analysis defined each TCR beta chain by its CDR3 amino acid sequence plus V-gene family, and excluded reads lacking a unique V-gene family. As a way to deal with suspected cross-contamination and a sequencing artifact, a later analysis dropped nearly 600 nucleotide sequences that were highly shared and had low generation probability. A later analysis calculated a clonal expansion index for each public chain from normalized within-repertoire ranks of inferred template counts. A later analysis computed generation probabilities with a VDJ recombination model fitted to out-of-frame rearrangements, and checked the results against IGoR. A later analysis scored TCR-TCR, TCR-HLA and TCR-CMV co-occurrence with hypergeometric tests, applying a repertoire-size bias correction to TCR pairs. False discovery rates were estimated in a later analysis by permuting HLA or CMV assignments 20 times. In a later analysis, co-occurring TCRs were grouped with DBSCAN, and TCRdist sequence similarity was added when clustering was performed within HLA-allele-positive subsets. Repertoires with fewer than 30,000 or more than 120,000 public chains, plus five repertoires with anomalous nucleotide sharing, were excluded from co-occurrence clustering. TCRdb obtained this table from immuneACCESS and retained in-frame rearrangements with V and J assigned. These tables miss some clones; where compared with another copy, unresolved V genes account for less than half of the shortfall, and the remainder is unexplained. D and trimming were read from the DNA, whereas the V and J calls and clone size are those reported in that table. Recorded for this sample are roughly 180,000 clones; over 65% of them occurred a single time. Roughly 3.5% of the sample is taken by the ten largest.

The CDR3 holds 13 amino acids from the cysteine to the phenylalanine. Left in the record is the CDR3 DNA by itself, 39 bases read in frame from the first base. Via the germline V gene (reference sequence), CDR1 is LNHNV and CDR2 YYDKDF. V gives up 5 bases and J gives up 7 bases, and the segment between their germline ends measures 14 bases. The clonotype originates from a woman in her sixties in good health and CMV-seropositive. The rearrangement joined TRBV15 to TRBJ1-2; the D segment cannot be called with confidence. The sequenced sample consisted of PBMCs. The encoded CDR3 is CATSRGGVSGYTF. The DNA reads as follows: TGTGCCACCAGCCGTGGCGGAGTGTCTGGCTACACCTTC.